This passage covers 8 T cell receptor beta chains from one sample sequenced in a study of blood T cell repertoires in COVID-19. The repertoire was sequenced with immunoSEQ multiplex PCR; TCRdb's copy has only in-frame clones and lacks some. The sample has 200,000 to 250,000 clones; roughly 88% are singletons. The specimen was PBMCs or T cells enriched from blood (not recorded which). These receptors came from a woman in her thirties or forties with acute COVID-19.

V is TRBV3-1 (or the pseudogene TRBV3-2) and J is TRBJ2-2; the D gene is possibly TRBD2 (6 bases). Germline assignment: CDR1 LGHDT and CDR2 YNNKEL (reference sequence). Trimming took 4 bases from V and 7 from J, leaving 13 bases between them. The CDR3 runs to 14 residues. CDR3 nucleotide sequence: TGTGCCAGCAGCCCAGACGGGAGCGACGGGGAGCTGTTTTTT. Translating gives CASSPDGSDGELFF.

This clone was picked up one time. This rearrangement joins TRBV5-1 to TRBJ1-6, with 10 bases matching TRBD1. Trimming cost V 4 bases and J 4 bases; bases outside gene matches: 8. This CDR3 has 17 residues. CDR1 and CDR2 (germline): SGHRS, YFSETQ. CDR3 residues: CASSRSGTGAYNSPLHF. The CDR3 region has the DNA TGCGCCAGCAGCCGTTCCGGGACAGGGGCTTATAATTCACCCCTCCACTTT.

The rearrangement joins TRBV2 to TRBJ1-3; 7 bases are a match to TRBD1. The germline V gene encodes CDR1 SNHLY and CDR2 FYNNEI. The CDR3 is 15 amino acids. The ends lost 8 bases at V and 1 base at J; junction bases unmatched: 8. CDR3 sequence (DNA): TGTGCCAGCGATCGCAGGGGGAGTTCTGGAAACACCATATATTTT. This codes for CASDRRGSSGNTIYF.

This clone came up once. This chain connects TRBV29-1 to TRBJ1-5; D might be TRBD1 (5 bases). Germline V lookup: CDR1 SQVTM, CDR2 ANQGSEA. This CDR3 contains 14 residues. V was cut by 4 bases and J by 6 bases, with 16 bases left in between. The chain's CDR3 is CSVVQGVQGQPQHF. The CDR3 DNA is TGCAGCGTTGTTCAAGGGGTTCAGGGTCAGCCCCAGCATTTT.

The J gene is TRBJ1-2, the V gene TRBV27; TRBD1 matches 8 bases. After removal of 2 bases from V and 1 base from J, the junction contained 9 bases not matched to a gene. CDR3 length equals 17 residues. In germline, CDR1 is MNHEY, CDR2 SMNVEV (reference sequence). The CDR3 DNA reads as TGTGCCAGCAGTTTAGGGACAGGTATAGGGGGTAACTATGGCTACACCTTC. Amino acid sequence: CASSLGTGIGGNYGYTF.

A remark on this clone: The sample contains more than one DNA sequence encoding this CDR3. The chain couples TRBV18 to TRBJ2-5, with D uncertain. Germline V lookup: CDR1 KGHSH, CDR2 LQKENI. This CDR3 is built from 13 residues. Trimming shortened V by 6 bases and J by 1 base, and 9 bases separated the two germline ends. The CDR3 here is CASSRTVQETQYF. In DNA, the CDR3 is TGTGCCAGCTCCCGTACGGTCCAAGAGACCCAGTACTTC.

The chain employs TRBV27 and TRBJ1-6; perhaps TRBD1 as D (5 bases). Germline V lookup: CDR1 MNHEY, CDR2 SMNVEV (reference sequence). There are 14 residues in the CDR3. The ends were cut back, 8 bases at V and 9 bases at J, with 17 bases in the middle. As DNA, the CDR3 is TGTGCCAGCCTTGGCGGGGGATTCGGTTCACCCCTCCACTTT. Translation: CASLGGGFGSPLHF.

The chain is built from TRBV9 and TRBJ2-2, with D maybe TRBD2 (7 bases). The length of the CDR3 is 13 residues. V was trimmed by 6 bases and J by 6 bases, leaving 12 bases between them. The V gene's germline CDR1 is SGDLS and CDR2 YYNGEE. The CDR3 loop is CASTLGGAGELFF. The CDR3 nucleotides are TGTGCCAGCACCCTAGGGGGGGCCGGGGAGCTGTTTTTT.